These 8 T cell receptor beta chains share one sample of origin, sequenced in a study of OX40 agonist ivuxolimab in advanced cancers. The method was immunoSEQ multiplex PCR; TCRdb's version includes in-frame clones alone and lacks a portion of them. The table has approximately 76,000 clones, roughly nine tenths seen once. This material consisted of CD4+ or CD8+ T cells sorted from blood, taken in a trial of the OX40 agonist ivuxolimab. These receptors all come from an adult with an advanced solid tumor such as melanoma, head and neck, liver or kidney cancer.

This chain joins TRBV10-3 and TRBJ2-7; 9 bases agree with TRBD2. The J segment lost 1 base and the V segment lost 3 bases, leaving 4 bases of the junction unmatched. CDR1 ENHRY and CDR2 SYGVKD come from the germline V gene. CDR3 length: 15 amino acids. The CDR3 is CAISERLAGSYEQYF. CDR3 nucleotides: TGTGCCATCAGTGAAAGGCTAGCGGGGTCCTACGAGCAGTACTTC.

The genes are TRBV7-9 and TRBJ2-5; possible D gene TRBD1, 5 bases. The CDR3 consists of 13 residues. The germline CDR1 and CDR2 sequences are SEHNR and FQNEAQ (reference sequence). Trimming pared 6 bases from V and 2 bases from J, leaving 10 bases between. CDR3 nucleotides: TGTGCCAGCAGTAGGGGAAGGCAAGAGACCCAGTACTTC. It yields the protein CASSRGRQETQYF.

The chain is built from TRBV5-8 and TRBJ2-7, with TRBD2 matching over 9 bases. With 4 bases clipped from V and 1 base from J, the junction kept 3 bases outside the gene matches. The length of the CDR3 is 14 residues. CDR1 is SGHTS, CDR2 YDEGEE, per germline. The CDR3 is CASSKGLASYEQYF. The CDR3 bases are TGTGCCAGCAGCAAGGGACTAGCTTCCTACGAGCAGTACTTC.

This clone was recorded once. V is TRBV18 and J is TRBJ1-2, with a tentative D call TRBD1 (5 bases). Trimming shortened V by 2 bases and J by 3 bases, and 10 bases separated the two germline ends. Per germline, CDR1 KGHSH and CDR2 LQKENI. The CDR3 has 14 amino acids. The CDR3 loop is CASSPSGIDYGYTF. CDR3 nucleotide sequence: TGTGCCAGCTCACCATCAGGGATTGACTATGGCTACACCTTC.

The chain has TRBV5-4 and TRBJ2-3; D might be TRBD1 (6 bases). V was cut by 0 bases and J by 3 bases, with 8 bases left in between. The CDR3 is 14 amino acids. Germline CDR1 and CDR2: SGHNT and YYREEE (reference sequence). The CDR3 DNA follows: TGTGCCAGCAGCTTGGAAAGGGGGACAGATACGCAGTATTTT. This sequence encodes CASSLERGTDTQYF.

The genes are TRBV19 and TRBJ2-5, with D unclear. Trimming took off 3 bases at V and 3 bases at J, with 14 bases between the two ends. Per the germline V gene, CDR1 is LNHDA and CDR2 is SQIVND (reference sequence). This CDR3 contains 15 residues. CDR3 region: CASSIPGYGKETQYF. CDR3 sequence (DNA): TGTGCCAGTAGTATTCCCGGGTACGGTAAAGAGACCCAGTACTTC.

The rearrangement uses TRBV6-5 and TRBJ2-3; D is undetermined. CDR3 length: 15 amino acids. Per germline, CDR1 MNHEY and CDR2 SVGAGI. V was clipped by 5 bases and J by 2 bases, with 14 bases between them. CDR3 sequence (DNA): TGTGCCAGCAGTCCGGGCCTAGGATTCACAGATACGCAGTATTTT. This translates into CASSPGLGFTDTQYF.

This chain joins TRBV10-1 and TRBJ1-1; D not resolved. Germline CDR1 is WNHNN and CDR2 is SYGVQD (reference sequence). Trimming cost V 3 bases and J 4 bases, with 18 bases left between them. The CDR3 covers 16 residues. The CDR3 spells CASSESTFSRVTEAFF. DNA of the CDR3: TGCGCCAGCAGTGAATCGACTTTCTCCCGGGTCACTGAAGCTTTCTTT.